A single sample gave rise to the 28 T cell receptor beta chains below, sequenced in a study of blood T cell repertoires in COVID-19. Profiling relied on immunoSEQ multiplex PCR, and the TCRdb table lists in-frame clones only, not all of them. This table holds fewer than 300,000 clones, 70% to 90% found once. Sequenced material: peripheral blood. These receptors all stem from a woman aged 25 to 39 with COVID-19, enrolled during active disease.

The rearrangement uses TRBV5-5 and TRBJ2-2; TRBD2 is a possible D gene (5 bases). This CDR3 is 16 amino acids long. CDR1 and CDR2 (germline): SGHKS, YYEKEE (reference sequence). V gave up 4 bases and J gave up 2 bases, with 15 bases separating them. The CDR3: CASSTTPRGNTGELFF. The CDR3 coding sequence is TGTGCCAGCAGCACCACCCCACGGGGAAACACCGGGGAGCTGTTTTTT. Together with reference TRBV5-5 and TRBJ2-2, the CDR3 gives the full variable domain: DAGVTQSPTHLIKTRGQQVTLRCSPISGHKSVSWYQQVLGQGPQFIFQYYEKEERGRGNFPDRFSARQFPNYSSELNVNALLLGDSALYLCASSTTPRGNTGELFFGEGSRLTVL.

The gene calls are TRBV4-1 and TRBJ1-5; D remains ambiguous. The CDR3 spans 18 residues. Trimming cost V 1 base and J 6 bases, with 22 bases left between them. The germline gives CDR1 MGHRA, CDR2 YSYEKL. The CDR3 DNA sequence: TGCGCCAGCAGCCAAGGACGCGAATCAGGAAGCGCGGGTCAGCCCCAGCATTTT. Translated: CASSQGRESGSAGQPQHF.

V is TRBV19 and J is TRBJ1-2, with 9 bases aligning to TRBD1. The V and J ends lost 4 bases and 4 bases, in that order; junction bases with no gene match: 10. From germline, CDR1 is LNHDA and CDR2 SQIVND (reference sequence). The CDR3 is 16 amino acids. CDR3 protein: CASSTYGQGIGYGYTF. In DNA, the CDR3 is TGTGCCAGTAGTACCTACGGACAGGGGATAGGCTATGGCTACACCTTC. The whole variable domain, remainder taken from reference TRBV19 and TRBJ1-2, is DGGITQSPKYLFRKEGQNVTLSCEQNLNHDAMYWYRQDPGQGLRLIYYSQIVNDFQKGDIAEGYSVSREKKESFPLTVTSAQKNPTAFYLCASSTYGQGIGYGYTFGSGTRLTVV.

This chain connects TRBV4-2 to TRBJ2-5; D is uncertain. CDR1 is LGHNA, CDR2 YNFKEQ, per germline. The CDR3 is 15 residues long. Trimming stripped 1 base from V and 4 bases from J, with 13 bases between. The CDR3 protein is CASSQGLGAIETQYF. The CDR3 DNA follows: TGTGCCAGCAGCCAAGGACTTGGCGCGATAGAGACCCAGTACTTC.

The V and J genes are TRBV2 and TRBJ1-5; no clear D gene. The germline V gene has CDR1 SNHLY and CDR2 FYNNEI. V lost 8 bases and J 5 bases, leaving 16 bases between the germline ends. This CDR3 has 14 amino acids. The DNA of the CDR3 is TGTGCCAGCGGAGAGACCCAGAGGGATCAGCCCCAGCATTTT. The encoded protein is CASGETQRDQPQHF.

The chain employs TRBV27 and TRBJ2-7; 8 nucleotides align to TRBD1. The ends lost 6 bases at V and 4 bases at J; junction bases unmatched: 5. Germline V gene sequence: CDR1 MNHEY, CDR2 SMNVEV (reference sequence). CDR3 length: 13 amino acids. The CDR3 spells CASSHRGAYEQYF. The CDR3 region has the DNA TGTGCCAGCAGCCACAGGGGGGCGTACGAGCAGTACTTC.

This rearrangement joins TRBV5-1 to TRBJ2-5; 9 nucleotides match TRBD2. V dropped 0 bases and J dropped 1; count of bases not matched to a gene: 4. CDR3 length: 16 amino acids. Germline CDR1 is SGHRS and CDR2 is YFSETQ. This chain's CDR3 is CASSLAVAGVQETQYF. As DNA, the CDR3 is TGCGCCAGCAGCTTGGCCGTAGCGGGGGTCCAAGAGACCCAGTACTTC.

This clone came up a few times. The CDR3 spells CASSFWGRVADTQYF. The CDR3 DNA follows: TGTGCCAGCAGCTTTTGGGGCAGGGTCGCAGATACGCAGTATTTT. The chain recombines TRBV7-2 with TRBJ2-3; TRBD1 is a possible D gene (5 bases). This CDR3 is built from 15 residues. Trimming removed 3 bases at V and 4 bases at J, with 14 bases between. The germline gives CDR1 SGHTA, CDR2 FQGNSA.

CDR3 DNA: TGTGCCACGGGACAGGGGAATTCACCCCTCCACTTT. It specifies CATGQGNSPLHF. The chain joins TRBV19 to TRBJ1-6; 10 bases agree with TRBD1. The J segment lost 7 bases and the V segment lost 10 bases, leaving 1 base of the junction unmatched. Germline CDR1 LNHDA, CDR2 SQIVND (reference sequence). The CDR3 contains 12 residues.

The CDR3 reads CASSLVRGVSGELFF. Written as DNA, the CDR3 is TGTGCCAGCAGTTTAGTACGGGGGGTTTCCGGGGAGCTGTTTTTT. V gene TRBV27 combines with J gene TRBJ2-2, with 7 bases that match TRBD2. Germline CDR1 MNHEY, CDR2 SMNVEV (reference sequence). This CDR3 region has 15 residues. V shed 2 bases and J 6 bases; nucleotides not matched to a gene: 6.

The rearrangement uses TRBV5-1 and TRBJ2-6; no definite D call. The V end lost 0 bases, the J end lost 0 bases, and 4 bases lay between the germline ends. This CDR3 has 15 amino acids. The germline V gene encodes CDR1 SGHRS and CDR2 YFSETQ. CDR3 protein: CASSLALSGANVLTF. CDR3 nucleotide sequence: TGCGCCAGCAGCTTGGCCCTCTCTGGGGCCAACGTCCTGACTTTC.

The J gene is TRBJ2-7, the V gene TRBV7-9; 11 bases are shared with TRBD2. Germline lookup yields CDR1 SEHNR and CDR2 FQNEAQ (reference sequence). CDR3 length equals 18 residues. V shed 5 bases and J 0 bases; nucleotides not matched to a gene: 12. The CDR3 region is CASSPYASGGPDSYEQYF. CDR3 nucleotides: TGTGCCAGCAGCCCCTATGCTAGCGGGGGGCCCGACTCCTACGAGCAGTACTTC.

The chain recombines TRBV11-2 with TRBJ2-6; D may be TRBD1 (5 bases). V gave up 2 bases and J gave up 0 bases, with 14 bases separating them. Germline values: CDR1 SGHAT, CDR2 FQNNGV. The CDR3 extends over 18 amino acids. CDR3 in amino acids: CASSLLGQASSGANVLTF. CDR3 bases: TGTGCCAGCAGCTTACTGGGGCAGGCCTCCTCTGGGGCCAACGTCCTGACTTTC.

The chain employs TRBV30 and TRBJ2-5; the D gene is possibly TRBD1 (6 bases). The CDR3 loop spans 11 amino acids. The V and J ends lost 8 bases and 2 bases respectively, with 9 bases between them. Germline CDR1 is GTSNPN and CDR2 is SVGIG (reference sequence). The CDR3 is CAGGGQETQYF. DNA of the CDR3: TGTGCCGGGGGCGGTCAAGAGACCCAGTACTTC.

The rearrangement uses TRBV24-1 and TRBJ2-3; TRBD2 matches 9 bases. V lost 4 bases, J lost 7 bases, and 20 bases stayed unmatched. The CDR3 contains 19 residues. Germline V CDR1 and CDR2: KGHDR, SFDVKD. CDR3 coding DNA: TGTGCCACCAGTGACCTCCCGGCGGGAGGGGCCGCGTCATACAATACGCAGTATTTT. Its translation: CATSDLPAGGAASYNTQYF.

The chain's CDR3 is CASSPTWGQATYNEQFF. As DNA, the CDR3 is TGTGCCAGCAGTCCCACCTGGGGACAGGCGACATACAATGAGCAGTTCTTC. The chain uses TRBV2 and TRBJ2-1, with 8 bases matching TRBD1. This CDR3 is 17 amino acids long. The ends lost 5 bases at V and 4 bases at J; junction bases unmatched: 13. Germline V lookup: CDR1 SNHLY, CDR2 FYNNEI. Supplemented by reference TRBV2 and TRBJ2-1, the full variable domain reads EPEVTQTPSHQVTQMGQEVILRCVPISNHLYFYWYRQILGQKVEFLVSFYNNEISEKSEIFDDQFSVERPDGSNFTLKIRSTKLEDSAMYFCASSPTWGQATYNEQFFGPGTRLTVL.

CDR3 coding DNA: TGTGCCAGCAGCTTAGGACAGTACATGAACACTGAAGCTTTCTTT. Translation gives CASSLGQYMNTEAFF. The chain joins TRBV7-2 to TRBJ1-1; possible D gene TRBD1, 5 bases. The V end was cut by 1 base, the J end by 0 bases, with 9 bases between. CDR3 length: 15 residues. Germline V lookup: CDR1 SGHTA, CDR2 FQGNSA. The full variable domain, in which reference TRBV7-2 and TRBJ1-1 provide the parts outside the CDR3, is GAGVSQSPSNKVTEKGKDVELRCDPISGHTALYWYRQSLGQGLEFLIYFQGNSAPDKSGLPSDRFSAERTGGSVSTLTIQRTQQEDSAVYLCASSLGQYMNTEAFFGQGTRLTVV.

The chain combines TRBV28 with TRBJ1-6; weak D call: TRBD1 (5 bases). V lost 7 bases, J lost 1 base, and 8 bases lay in between. The CDR3 spans 14 residues. CDR1 and CDR2 (germline): MDHEN, SYDVKM. Here the CDR3 DNA reads TGTGCCAGCACCCGGGGGTCCTATAATTCACCCCTCCACTTT. Amino acid sequence: CASTRGSYNSPLHF. Supplemented by reference TRBV28 and TRBJ1-6, the full variable domain reads DVKVTQSSRYLVKRTGEKVFLECVQDMDHENMFWYRQDPGLGLRLIYFSYDVKMKEKGDIPEGYSVSREKKERFSLILESASTNQTSMYLCASTRGSYNSPLHFGNGTRLTVT.

The CDR3 spells CASSPYGNTIYF. DNA for the CDR3: TGTGCCAGCAGTCCTTATGGAAACACCATATATTTT. This chain joins TRBV12-3 or TRBV12-4 and TRBJ1-3; D gene ambiguous. The CDR3 spans 12 residues. Trimming stripped 5 bases from V and 3 bases from J, with 5 bases between.

The rearrangement uses TRBV7-9 and TRBJ2-7, with D tentatively TRBD2 (6 bases). The CDR3 covers 12 residues. With 4 bases removed from V and 6 bases from J, the gap between germline ends came to 10 bases. CDR1 is SEHNR and CDR2 is FQNEAQ in the germline V gene (reference sequence). CDR3 in amino acids: CASSSWTTEQYF. In DNA form, the CDR3 reads TGTGCCAGCAGCTCTTGGACTACCGAGCAGTACTTC.

The genes are TRBV18 and TRBJ2-1; 13 positions agree with TRBD2. The length of the CDR3 is 15 residues. V lost 2 bases to trimming and J lost 9 bases; unmatched junction nucleotides: 4. Germline V gives CDR1 KGHSH, CDR2 LQKENI. Written as DNA, the CDR3 is TGTGCCAGCTCACCAGCACTAGCGGGGGGGACTGAGCAGTTCTTC. This translates into CASSPALAGGTEQFF.

The chain links TRBV11-2 to TRBJ2-7; D perhaps matches TRBD1 (5 bases). The CDR3 runs to 15 residues. CDR1 SGHAT and CDR2 FQNNGV come from the germline V gene. Trimming took off 2 bases at V and 7 bases at J, with 18 bases between the two ends. CDR3 coding DNA: TGTGCCAGCAGCTTATCTCCCCATGGGGCGAGGGAGCAGTACTTC. Amino acids: CASSLSPHGAREQYF.

The V gene is TRBV5-1, the J gene TRBJ2-1, with D possibly matching TRBD1 (5 bases). V was cut by 1 base and J by 0 bases, with 11 bases left in between. Germline-derived CDR1 and CDR2 are SGHRS and YFSETQ. The CDR3 consists of 16 residues. The CDR3 is CASSLRGFSSYNEQFF. CDR3 bases: TGCGCCAGCAGCTTGAGGGGATTTAGCTCCTACAATGAGCAGTTCTTC.

This clone was seen a single time. The chain carries TRBV10-2 and TRBJ1-2; TRBD1 agrees at 7 bases. Per the germline V gene, CDR1 is WSHSY and CDR2 is SAAADI. The CDR3 runs 13 residues. V shed 8 bases, J shed 6 bases, and the junction held 9 bases outside the gene matches. CDR3 sequence: CASGRQGRDGYTF. The CDR3 nucleotides read TGCGCCAGCGGGAGACAGGGTCGGGATGGCTACACCTTC.

The CDR3 loop is CASSHPPGAGYEQYF. CDR3 coding DNA: TGTGCCAGCAGCCACCCGCCGGGAGCGGGCTACGAGCAGTACTTC. The chain carries TRBV13 and TRBJ2-7; the D gene is possibly TRBD2 (6 bases). This CDR3 comprises 15 residues. Trimming removed 5 bases from V and 3 bases from J, with 17 bases in between. Germline CDR1 is PRHDT and CDR2 is FYEKMQ (reference sequence).

The chain employs TRBV2 and TRBJ1-2, with a tentative D call TRBD1 (5 bases). The CDR3 loop spans 18 amino acids. CDR1 is SNHLY, CDR2 FYNNEI, per germline. V lost 2 bases, J lost 6 bases, and 25 bases lay in between. For the CDR3, the DNA is TGTGCCAGCAGTGAATACAAGGGAGGTGCGGCAGGGAGAAATGGCTACACCTTC. It yields the protein CASSEYKGGAAGRNGYTF.

This clone showed up just once. The rearrangement joins TRBV5-5 to TRBJ1-3, with 8 nucleotides matching TRBD1. Germline CDR1 SGHKS, CDR2 YYEKEE (reference sequence). The CDR3 runs to 17 residues. Losses at the gene ends were 2 bases for V and 3 bases for J; bases not matched to a gene: 10. The CDR3 sequence: CASSLTPAGGFGNTIYF. CDR3 nucleotide sequence: TGTGCCAGCAGCTTAACTCCCGCAGGGGGCTTTGGAAACACCATATATTTT.

The V gene is TRBV5-1, the J gene TRBJ1-1; D perhaps matches TRBD1 (5 bases). CDR1 SGHRS and CDR2 YFSETQ come from the germline V gene. The CDR3 runs 15 residues. Trimming cost V 4 bases and J 1 base, with 14 bases left between them. The CDR3 DNA reads as TGCGCCAGCAGCCGTTACAGGTCCGAGAACACTGAAGCTTTCTTT. This codes for CASSRYRSENTEAFF. The full variable domain, rest sourced from reference TRBV5-1 and TRBJ1-1, is KAGVTQTPRYLIKTRGQQVTLSCSPISGHRSVSWYQQTPGQGLQFLFEYFSETQRNKGNFPGRFSGRQFSNSRSEMNVSTLELGDSALYLCASSRYRSENTEAFFGQGTRLTVV.